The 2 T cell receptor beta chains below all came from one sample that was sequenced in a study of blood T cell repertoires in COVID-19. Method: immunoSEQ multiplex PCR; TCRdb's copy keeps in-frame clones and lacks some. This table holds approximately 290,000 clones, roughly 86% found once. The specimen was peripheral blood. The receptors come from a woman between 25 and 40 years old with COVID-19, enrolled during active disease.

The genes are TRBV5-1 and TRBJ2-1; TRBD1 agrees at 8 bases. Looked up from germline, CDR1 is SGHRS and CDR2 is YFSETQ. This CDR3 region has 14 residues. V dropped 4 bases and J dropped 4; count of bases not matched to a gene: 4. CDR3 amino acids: CASSTGQVYNEQFF. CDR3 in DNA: TGCGCCAGCAGCACGGGACAGGTATACAATGAGCAGTTCTTC.

DNA for the CDR3: TGTGCCAGCAGCTTGGGCGGGGGGGGCCGGTACGAGCAGTACTTC. It yields the protein CASSLGGGGRYEQYF. J is TRBJ2-7 and V is TRBV5-4; 9 nucleotides agree with TRBD2. CDR1 is SGHNT and CDR2 is YYREEE in the germline V gene (reference sequence). The CDR3 spans 15 residues. With V trimmed by 0 bases and J by 4 bases, 5 bases remained unmatched.